This TCR beta chain was obtained from a study of Graves' ophthalmopathy and Graves' hyperthyroidism. CDR3 regions of TCR beta were amplified from RNA transcripts. First-round RT-PCR relied on HTBI primers, and a second-round multiplex PCR came next. TCRdb reprocessed the multiplex PCR reads with MiXCR, giving one entry per CDR3 protein. Found here are about 500,000 distinct CDR3 sequences, less than 45% of them singletons; the top ten hold roughly 4%. Germline lookup yields CDR1 SGHVS and CDR2 FNYEAQ. This CDR3 has 15 residues. V lost 5 bases and J lost 0, with 14 bases in between. This clonotype was seen ten or more times. Exclusion criteria comprised other autoimmune diseases, uncontrolled infections, pregnancy or lactation in patients.

Source material: peripheral blood or thyroid tissue (not recorded which). The clonotype comes from an adult man with Graves' hyperthyroidism. This sequence joins TRBV7-6 and TRBJ2-7, with D tentatively TRBD1 (6 bases). The CDR3 here is CASSPEGVTSYEQYF. The CDR3 nucleotides read TGTGCCAGCAGCCCCGAGGGGGTGACCTCCTACGAGCAGTACTTC.